This T cell receptor beta chain was captured in a study of shared clonotypes between healthy human individuals. Negatively enriched CD4+ T cells were divided by CD45RA into naive and memory. The germline V gene encodes CDR1 SGHAT and CDR2 FQDESV (reference sequence). Deletions cut 3 bases from V and 4 bases from J, with 15 bases between. This CDR3 has 15 residues. 200 to 250 ng DNA, tens of thousands of T cell genomes, went into each sorted-subset replicate PCR. Assay: immunoSEQ multiplex PCR; the TCRdb copy retains only in-frame clones and omits some. The table lists some 2,500,000 clones, 85% to 95% of them singletons.

The V gene is TRBV11-1, the J gene TRBJ2-5, with D perhaps assigned TRBD1 or TRBD2 (5 bases each). The TCR originated in a man younger than 30 in good health. Some clones in this sample may be carry-over from other donors' samples. The source material was naive CD4+ T cells from PBMCs. Sample subset: CD45RA+ positively selected. CDR3: CASSLSSGRAETQYF. The CDR3 DNA follows: TGTGCCAGCAGCTTGAGTTCGGGGCGGGCAGAGACCCAGTACTTC.